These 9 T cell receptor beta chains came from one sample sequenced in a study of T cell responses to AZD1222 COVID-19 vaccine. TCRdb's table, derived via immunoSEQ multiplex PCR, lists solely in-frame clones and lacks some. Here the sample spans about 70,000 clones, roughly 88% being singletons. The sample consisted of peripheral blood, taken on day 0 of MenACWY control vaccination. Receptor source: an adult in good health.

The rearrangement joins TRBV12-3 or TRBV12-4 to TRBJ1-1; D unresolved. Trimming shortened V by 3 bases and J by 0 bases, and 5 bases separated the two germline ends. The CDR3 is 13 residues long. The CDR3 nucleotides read TGTGCCAGCAGTTTCGCGGTGAACACTGAAGCTTTCTTT. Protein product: CASSFAVNTEAFF.

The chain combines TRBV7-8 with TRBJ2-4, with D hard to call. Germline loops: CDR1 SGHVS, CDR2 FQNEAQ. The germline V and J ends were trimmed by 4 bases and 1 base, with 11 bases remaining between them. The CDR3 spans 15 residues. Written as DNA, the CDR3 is TGTGCCAGCAGCTCGGAACCATGGGCCAAAAACATTCAGTACTTC. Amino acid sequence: CASSSEPWAKNIQYF.

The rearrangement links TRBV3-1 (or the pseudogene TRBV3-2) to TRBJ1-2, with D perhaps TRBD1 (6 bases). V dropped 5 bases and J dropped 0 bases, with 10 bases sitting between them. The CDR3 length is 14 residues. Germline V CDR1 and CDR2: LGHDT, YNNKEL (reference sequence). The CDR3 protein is CASSSGQTNYGYTF. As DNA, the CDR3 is TGTGCCAGCAGCTCCGGACAGACTAACTATGGCTACACCTTC.

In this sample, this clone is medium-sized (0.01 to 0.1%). CDR3 loop: CASSVETVGTGELFF. The CDR3 DNA follows: TGTGCCAGCAGCGTAGAGACGGTGGGGACCGGGGAGCTGTTTTTT. The rearrangement uses TRBV9 and TRBJ2-2; unclear D gene. The CDR3 totals 15 residues. Germline CDR1 reads SGDLS; CDR2 reads YYNGEE. V lost 0 bases and J 5 bases, leaving 11 bases between the germline ends.

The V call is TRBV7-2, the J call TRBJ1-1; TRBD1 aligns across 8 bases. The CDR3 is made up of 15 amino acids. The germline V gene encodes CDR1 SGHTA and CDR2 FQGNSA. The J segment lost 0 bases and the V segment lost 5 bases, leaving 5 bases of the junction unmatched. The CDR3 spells CASSPGGQVNTEAFF. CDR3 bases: TGTGCCAGCAGCCCAGGGGGACAGGTGAACACTGAAGCTTTCTTT. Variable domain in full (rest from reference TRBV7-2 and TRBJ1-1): GAGVSQSPSNKVTEKGKDVELRCDPISGHTALYWYRQSLGQGLEFLIYFQGNSAPDKSGLPSDRFSAERTGGSVSTLTIQRTQQEDSAVYLCASSPGGQVNTEAFFGQGTRLTVV.

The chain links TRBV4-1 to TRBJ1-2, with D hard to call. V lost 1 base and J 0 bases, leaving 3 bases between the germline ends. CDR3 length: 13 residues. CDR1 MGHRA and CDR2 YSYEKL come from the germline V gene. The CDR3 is CASSQGANYGYTF. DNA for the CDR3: TGCGCCAGCAGCCAAGGGGCTAACTATGGCTACACCTTC.

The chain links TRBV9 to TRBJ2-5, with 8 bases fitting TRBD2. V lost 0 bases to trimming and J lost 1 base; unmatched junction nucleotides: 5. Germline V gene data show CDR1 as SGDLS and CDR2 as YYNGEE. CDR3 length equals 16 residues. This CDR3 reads CASSVAHTSGQETQYF. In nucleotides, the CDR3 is TGTGCCAGCAGCGTAGCCCATACTAGCGGCCAAGAGACCCAGTACTTC.

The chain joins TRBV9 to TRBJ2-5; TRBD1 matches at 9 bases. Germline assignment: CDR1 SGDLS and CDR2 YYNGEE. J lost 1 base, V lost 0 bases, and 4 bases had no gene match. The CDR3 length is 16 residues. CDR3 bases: TGTGCCAGCAGCGTAGGGGGGACAGGGTCCCAAGAGACCCAGTACTTC. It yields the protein CASSVGGTGSQETQYF. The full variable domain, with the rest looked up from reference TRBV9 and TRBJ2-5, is DSGVTQTPKHLITATGQRVTLRCSPRSGDLSVYWYQQSLDQGLQFLIQYYNGEERAKGNILERFSAQQFPDLHSELNLSSLELGDSALYFCASSVGGTGSQETQYFGPGTRLLVL.

The CDR3 DNA sequence: TGTGCCAGCACCCCTGATAGGGGGCAAACCTACGAGCAGTACTTC. Encoded protein: CASTPDRGQTYEQYF. The V call is TRBV19, the J call TRBJ2-7, with 7 nucleotides matching TRBD1. V gave up 9 bases and J gave up 2 bases; unmatched junction bases: 13. Per germline, CDR1 LNHDA and CDR2 SQIVND (reference sequence). The CDR3 runs 15 residues. Combining the CDR3 with reference TRBV19 and TRBJ2-7 gives the whole variable domain DGGITQSPKYLFRKEGQNVTLSCEQNLNHDAMYWYRQDPGQGLRLIYYSQIVNDFQKGDIAEGYSVSREKKESFPLTVTSAQKNPTAFYLCASTPDRGQTYEQYFGPGTRLTVT.